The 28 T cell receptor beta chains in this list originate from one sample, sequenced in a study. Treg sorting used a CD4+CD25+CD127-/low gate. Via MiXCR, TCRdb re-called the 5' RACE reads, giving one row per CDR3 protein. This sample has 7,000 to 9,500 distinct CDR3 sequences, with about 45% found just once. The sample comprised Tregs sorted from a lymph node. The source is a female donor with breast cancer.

CDR3 loop: CATSRWTGQQETQYF. The CDR3 DNA reads TGTGCCACCAGCAGATGGACAGGGCAACAAGAGACCCAGTACTTC. The chain has TRBV15 and TRBJ2-5; 8 bases are a match to TRBD1. The CDR3 contains 15 residues. CDR1 is LNHNV and CDR2 is YYDKDF in the germline V gene (reference sequence). Trimming removed 2 bases from V and 2 bases from J; junction bases left unmatched: 4.

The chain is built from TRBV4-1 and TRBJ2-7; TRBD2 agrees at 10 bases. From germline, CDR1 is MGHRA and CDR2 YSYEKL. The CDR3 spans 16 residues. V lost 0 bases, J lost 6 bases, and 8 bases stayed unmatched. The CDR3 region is CASSQDLSLAGVEQYF. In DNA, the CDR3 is TGCGCCAGCAGCCAAGATCTTTCGCTAGCGGGAGTCGAGCAGTACTTC.

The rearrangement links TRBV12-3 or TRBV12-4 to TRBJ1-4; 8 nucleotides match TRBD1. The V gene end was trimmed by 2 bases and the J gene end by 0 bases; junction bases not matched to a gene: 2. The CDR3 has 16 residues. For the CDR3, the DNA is TGTGCCAGCAGTTTATTGGACAGGGCAACTAATGAAAAACTGTTTTTT. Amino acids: CASSLLDRATNEKLFF.

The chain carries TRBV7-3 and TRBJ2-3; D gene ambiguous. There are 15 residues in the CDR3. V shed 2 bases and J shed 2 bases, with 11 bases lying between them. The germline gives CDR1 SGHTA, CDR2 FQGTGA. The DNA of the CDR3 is TGTGCCAGCAGCTTAGGAAGGACGTTCACAGATACGCAGTATTTT. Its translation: CASSLGRTFTDTQYF.

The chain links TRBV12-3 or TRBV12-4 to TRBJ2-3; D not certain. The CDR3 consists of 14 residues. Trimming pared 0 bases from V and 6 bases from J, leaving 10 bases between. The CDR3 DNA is TGTGCCAGCAGTTTAGCGCTGGACCCCGATACGCAGTATTTT. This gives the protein CASSLALDPDTQYF.

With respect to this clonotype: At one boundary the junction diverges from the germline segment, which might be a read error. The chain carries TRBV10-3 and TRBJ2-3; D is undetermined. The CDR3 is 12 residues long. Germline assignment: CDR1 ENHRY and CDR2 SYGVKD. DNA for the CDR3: TGCGCCAGCACCCCCGTCAGGGATACGCAGTATTTT. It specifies CASTPVRDTQYF.

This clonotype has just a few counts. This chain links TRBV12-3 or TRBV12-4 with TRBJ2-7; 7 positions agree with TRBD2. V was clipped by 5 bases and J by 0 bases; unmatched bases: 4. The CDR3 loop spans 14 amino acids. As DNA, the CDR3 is TGTGCCAGCAGTCTATGGGGGGGCTCCTACGAGCAGTACTTC. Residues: CASSLWGGSYEQYF.

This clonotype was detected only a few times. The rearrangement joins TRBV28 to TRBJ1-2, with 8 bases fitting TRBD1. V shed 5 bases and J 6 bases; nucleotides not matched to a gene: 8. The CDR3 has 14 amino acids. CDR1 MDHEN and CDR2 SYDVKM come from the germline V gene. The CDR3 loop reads CASSIPGGADGYTF. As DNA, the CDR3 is TGTGCCAGCAGTATACCAGGGGGCGCGGATGGCTACACCTTC.

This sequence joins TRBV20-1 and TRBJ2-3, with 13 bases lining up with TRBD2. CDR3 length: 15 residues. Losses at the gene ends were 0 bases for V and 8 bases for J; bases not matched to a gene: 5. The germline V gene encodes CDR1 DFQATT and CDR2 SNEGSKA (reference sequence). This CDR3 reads CSARDTSGRAATQYF. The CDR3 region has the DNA TGCAGTGCTAGAGATACTAGCGGGAGGGCCGCTACGCAGTATTTT.

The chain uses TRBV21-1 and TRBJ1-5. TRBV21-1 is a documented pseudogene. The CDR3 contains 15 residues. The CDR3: CASSRNYTGNQPQHF. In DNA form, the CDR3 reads TGTGCCAGCAGCCGAAACTATACGGGGAATCAGCCCCAGCATTTT.

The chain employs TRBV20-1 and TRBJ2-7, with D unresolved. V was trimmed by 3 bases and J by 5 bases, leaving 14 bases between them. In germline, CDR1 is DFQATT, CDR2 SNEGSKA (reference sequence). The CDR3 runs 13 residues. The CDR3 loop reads CSARAVPADEQYF. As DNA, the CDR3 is TGCAGTGCTAGGGCGGTTCCCGCGGACGAGCAGTACTTC.

The CDR3 sequence: CASSFRTSGRADTQYF. The CDR3 coding sequence is TGTGCCAGCAGCTTTCGGACTAGCGGGAGGGCAGATACGCAGTATTTT. The V call is TRBV7-9, the J call TRBJ2-3; 15 positions agree with TRBD2. The V segment lost 3 bases and the J segment 4 bases; nucleotides outside the gene matches: 2. There are 16 residues in the CDR3. Germline-derived CDR1 and CDR2 are SEHNR and FQNEAQ (reference sequence).

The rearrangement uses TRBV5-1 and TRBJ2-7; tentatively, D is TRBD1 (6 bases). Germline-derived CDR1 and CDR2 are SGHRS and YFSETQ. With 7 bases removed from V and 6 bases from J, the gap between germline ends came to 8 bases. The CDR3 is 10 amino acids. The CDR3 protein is CASEGVEQYF. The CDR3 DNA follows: TGCGCCAGCGAGGGGGTCGAGCAGTACTTC.

The CDR3 region has the DNA TGTGCCAGCAGGTCTTCGGGTGAGGCCAACTATGGCTACACCTTC. The encoded protein is CASRSSGEANYGYTF. The rearrangement joins TRBV27 to TRBJ1-2; D is uncertain. Germline loops: CDR1 MNHEY, CDR2 SMNVEV (reference sequence). The CDR3 is made up of 15 amino acids. V shed 6 bases and J shed 2 bases, with 16 bases lying between them.

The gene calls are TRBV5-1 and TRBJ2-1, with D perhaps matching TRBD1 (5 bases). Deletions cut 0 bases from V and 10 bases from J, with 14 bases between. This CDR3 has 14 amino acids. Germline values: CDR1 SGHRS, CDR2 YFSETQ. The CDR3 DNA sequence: TGCGCCAGCAGCTTGGTAGGGGCTGCTTGGGAGCAGTTCTTC. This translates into CASSLVGAAWEQFF.

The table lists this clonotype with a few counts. The CDR3, as DNA: TGCAGCGTTCTGTTGGATACGCAGTATTTT. Translation gives CSVLLDTQYF. The chain joins TRBV29-1 to TRBJ2-3; the D is unclear. This CDR3 comprises 10 residues. V lost 5 bases and J 6 bases, leaving 6 bases between the germline ends. CDR1 is SQVTM and CDR2 is ANQGSEA in the germline V gene.

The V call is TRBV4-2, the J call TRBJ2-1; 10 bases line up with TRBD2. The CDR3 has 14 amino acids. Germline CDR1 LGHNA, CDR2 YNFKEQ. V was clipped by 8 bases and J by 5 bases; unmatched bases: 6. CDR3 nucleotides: TGTGCCAGCGGGCTAGCGGGAGCAAACAATGAGCAGTTCTTC. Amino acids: CASGLAGANNEQFF.

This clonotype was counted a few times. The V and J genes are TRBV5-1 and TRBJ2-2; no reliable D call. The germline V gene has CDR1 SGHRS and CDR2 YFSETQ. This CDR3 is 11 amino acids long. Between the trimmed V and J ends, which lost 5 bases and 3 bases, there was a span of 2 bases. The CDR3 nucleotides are TGCGCCAGCAGTTACACCGGGGAGCTGTTTTTT. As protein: CASSYTGELFF.

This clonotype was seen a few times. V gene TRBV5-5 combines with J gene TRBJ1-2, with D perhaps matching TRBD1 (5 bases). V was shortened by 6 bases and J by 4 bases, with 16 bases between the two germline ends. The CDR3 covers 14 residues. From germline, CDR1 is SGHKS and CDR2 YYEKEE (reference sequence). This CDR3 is CASTIGDFAYGYTF. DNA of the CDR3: TGTGCCAGCACCATAGGGGATTTCGCCTATGGCTACACCTTC.

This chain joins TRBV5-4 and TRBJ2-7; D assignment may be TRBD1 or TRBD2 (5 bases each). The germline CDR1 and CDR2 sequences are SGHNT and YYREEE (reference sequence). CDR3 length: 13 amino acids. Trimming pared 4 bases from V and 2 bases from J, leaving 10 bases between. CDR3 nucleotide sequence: TGTGCCAGCAGCCGGGGCCATACCTACGAGCAGTACTTC. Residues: CASSRGHTYEQYF.

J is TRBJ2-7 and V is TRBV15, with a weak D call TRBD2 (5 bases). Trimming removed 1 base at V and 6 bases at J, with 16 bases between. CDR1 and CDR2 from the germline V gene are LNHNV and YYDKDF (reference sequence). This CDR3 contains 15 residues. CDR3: CATSRVLSGYGEQYF. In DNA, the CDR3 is TGTGCCACCAGCAGAGTGTTGTCGGGGTACGGCGAGCAGTACTTC.

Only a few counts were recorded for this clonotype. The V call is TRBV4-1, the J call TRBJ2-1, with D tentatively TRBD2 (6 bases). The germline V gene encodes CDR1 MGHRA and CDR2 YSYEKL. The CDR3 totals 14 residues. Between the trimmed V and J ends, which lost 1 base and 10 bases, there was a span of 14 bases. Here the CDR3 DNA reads TGCGCCAGCAGCCAAGTTGGGGACTTTTGGGAGCAGTTCTTC. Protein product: CASSQVGDFWEQFF.

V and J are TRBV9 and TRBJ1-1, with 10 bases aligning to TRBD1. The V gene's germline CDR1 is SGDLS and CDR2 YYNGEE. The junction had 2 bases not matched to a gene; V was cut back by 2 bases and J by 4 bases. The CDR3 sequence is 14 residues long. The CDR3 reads CASSVGTGVTEAFF. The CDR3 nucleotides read TGTGCCAGCAGCGTCGGGACAGGGGTCACTGAAGCTTTCTTT.

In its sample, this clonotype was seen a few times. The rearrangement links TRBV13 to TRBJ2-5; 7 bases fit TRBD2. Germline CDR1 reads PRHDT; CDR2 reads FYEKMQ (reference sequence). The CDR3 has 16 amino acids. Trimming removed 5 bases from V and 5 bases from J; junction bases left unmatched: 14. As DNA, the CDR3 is TGTGCCAGCAGCCCTAGGGCTAGCGGAGGGTCGGAGACCCAGTACTTC. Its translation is CASSPRASGGSETQYF. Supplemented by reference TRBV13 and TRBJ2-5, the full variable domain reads AAGVIQSPRHLIKEKRETATLKCYPIPRHDTVYWYQQGPGQDPQFLISFYEKMQSDKGSIPDRFSAQQFSDYHSELNMSSLELGDSALYFCASSPRASGGSETQYFGPGTRLLVL.

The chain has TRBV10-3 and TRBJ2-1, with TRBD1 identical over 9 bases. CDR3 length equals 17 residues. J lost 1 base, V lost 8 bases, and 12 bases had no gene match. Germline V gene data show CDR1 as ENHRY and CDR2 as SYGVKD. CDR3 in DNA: TGTGCCATCCGGCGGGGACAGGGCGAAAAATCCTACAATGAGCAGTTCTTC. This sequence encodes CAIRRGQGEKSYNEQFF.

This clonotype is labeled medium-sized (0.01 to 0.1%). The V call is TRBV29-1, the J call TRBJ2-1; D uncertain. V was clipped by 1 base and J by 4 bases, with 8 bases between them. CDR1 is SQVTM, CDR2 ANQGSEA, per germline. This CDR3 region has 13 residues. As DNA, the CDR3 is TGCAGCGTTGAAGTCGTCAGGTACAATGAGCAGTTCTTC. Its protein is CSVEVVRYNEQFF.

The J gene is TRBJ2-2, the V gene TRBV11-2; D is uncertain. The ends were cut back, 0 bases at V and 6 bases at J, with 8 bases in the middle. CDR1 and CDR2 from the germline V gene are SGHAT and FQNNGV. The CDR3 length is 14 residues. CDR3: CASSLEAGAGELFF. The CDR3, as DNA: TGTGCCAGCAGCTTAGAGGCTGGCGCCGGGGAGCTGTTTTTT.

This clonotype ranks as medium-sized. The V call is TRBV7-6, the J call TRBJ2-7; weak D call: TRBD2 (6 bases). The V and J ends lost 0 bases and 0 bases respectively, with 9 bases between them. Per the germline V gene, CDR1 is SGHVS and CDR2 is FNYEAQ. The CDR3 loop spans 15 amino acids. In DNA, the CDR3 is TGTGCCAGCAGCTTAGCCCCCGGGAGCTCCTACGAGCAGTACTTC. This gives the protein CASSLAPGSSYEQYF.